Presented here are 32 T cell receptor beta chains from one specimen sequenced in a study of OX40 agonist ivuxolimab in advanced cancers. Assay used: immunoSEQ multiplex PCR; TCRdb lists only in-frame clones, some missing. The table includes tens of thousands of clones, more than 80% detected once. Sequencing used CD4+ or CD8+ T cells sorted from blood, obtained in a trial of the OX40 agonist ivuxolimab. These receptors all stem from an adult with an advanced solid tumor such as melanoma, head and neck, liver or kidney cancer.

This chain connects TRBV30 to TRBJ1-2, with 8 bases aligning to TRBD1. The CDR3 sequence is 13 residues long. J was trimmed by 7 bases and V by 2 bases; bases with no gene match: 6. Looked up from germline, CDR1 is GTSNPN and CDR2 is SVGIG (reference sequence). The CDR3: CAWSLWTGIGYTF. The DNA for the CDR3 is TGTGCCTGGAGTCTCTGGACAGGGATTGGCTACACCTTC. The full variable domain, its missing parts supplied by reference TRBV30 and TRBJ1-2, is SQTIHQWPATLVQPVGSPLSLECTVEGTSNPNLYWYRQAAGRGLQLLFYSVGIGQISSEVPQNLSASRPQDRQFILSSKKLLLSDSGFYLCAWSLWTGIGYTFGSGTRLTVV.

V gene TRBV28 combines with J gene TRBJ2-1, with TRBD1 matching over 10 bases. The ends lost 5 bases at V and 6 bases at J; junction bases unmatched: 4. The CDR3 runs to 14 residues. Germline CDR1 MDHEN, CDR2 SYDVKM. The CDR3 DNA is TGTGCCAGCAGTGACCGGACAGGGGGCAATGAGCAGTTCTTC. This codes for CASSDRTGGNEQFF.

The chain carries TRBV21-1 and TRBJ2-1; TRBD2 reflects the table's D call only, with no check against the DNA. TRBV21-1 is a pseudogene locus. This CDR3 region has 13 residues. CDR3 sequence: CASSSYYGNEQFF. Written as DNA, the CDR3 is TGTGCCAGCAGCTCCTATTACGGTAATGAGCAGTTCTTC.

This chain connects TRBV10-3 to TRBJ2-2; 8 positions match TRBD2. Trimming removed 3 bases from V and 1 base from J; junction bases left unmatched: 1. The CDR3 extends over 15 amino acids. CDR1 and CDR2 from the germline V gene are ENHRY and SYGVKD. The CDR3 here is CAISDAGGNTGELFF. The CDR3, as DNA: TGTGCCATCAGTGACGCGGGGGGGAACACCGGGGAGCTGTTTTTT.

V usage is TRBV10-3 and J usage is TRBJ1-4, with 7 bases identical to TRBD1. There are 14 residues in the CDR3. CDR1 and CDR2 from the germline V gene are ENHRY and SYGVKD. V lost 4 bases and J lost 8; bases outside the gene matches: 7. CDR3 sequence: CAISGTGAGEKLFF. The CDR3 region has the DNA TGTGCCATCAGTGGCACAGGGGCGGGCGAAAAACTGTTTTTT.

The V and J genes are TRBV19 and TRBJ2-3; TRBD1 matches at 10 bases. The CDR3 is 15 amino acids. CDR1 LNHDA and CDR2 SQIVND come from the germline V gene (reference sequence). The ends lost 6 bases at V and 2 bases at J; junction bases unmatched: 5. As DNA, the CDR3 is TGTGCCAGTAGCTTGGGACAGGGGTACACAGATACGCAGTATTTT. Protein product: CASSLGQGYTDTQYF.

The chain links TRBV7-6 to TRBJ1-4; D is possibly TRBD1 (6 bases). There are 16 residues in the CDR3. Germline V lookup: CDR1 SGHVS, CDR2 FNYEAQ. Trimming stripped 0 bases from V and 8 bases from J, with 16 bases between. CDR3 residues: CASSLAVGGAFEKLFF. In DNA, the CDR3 is TGTGCCAGCAGCTTAGCGGTCGGGGGGGCGTTCGAAAAACTGTTTTTT.

The chain links TRBV28 to TRBJ2-3; D is undetermined. Trimming stripped 6 bases from V and 0 bases from J, with 13 bases between. CDR3 length equals 15 residues. CDR1 and CDR2 (germline): MDHEN, SYDVKM. The CDR3 sequence is CASSPPPKSTDTQYF. The CDR3 DNA reads TGTGCCAGCAGCCCCCCGCCCAAAAGCACAGATACGCAGTATTTT.

About this clone: The junction departs from germline at one end; a sequencing error may be responsible. The chain recombines TRBV5-6 with TRBJ2-6, with D maybe TRBD1 (5 bases). The CDR3 contains 17 residues. Germline loops: CDR1 SGHDT, CDR2 YYEEEE. CDR3 bases: TGTGCCAGCAGATTGGGATGGAACAGGCCCGGGGCCAACGTCCTGACTTTC. This codes for CASRLGWNRPGANVLTF.

The chain couples TRBV9 to TRBJ2-3, with D possibly being TRBD2 (6 bases). The CDR3 covers 15 residues. V was shortened by 2 bases and J by 1 base, with 11 bases between the two germline ends. Germline V CDR1 and CDR2: SGDLS, YYNGEE. CDR3 sequence (DNA): TGTGCCAGCAGCGTTCTGGGCGGGGGCACAGATACGCAGTATTTT. It encodes CASSVLGGGTDTQYF. The variable domain in full, completed from reference TRBV9 and TRBJ2-3, reads DSGVTQTPKHLITATGQRVTLRCSPRSGDLSVYWYQQSLDQGLQFLIQYYNGEERAKGNILERFSAQQFPDLHSELNLSSLELGDSALYFCASSVLGGGTDTQYFGPGTRLTVL.

On this clone: The junction shows a germline mismatch at one end, possibly a read error. The chain recombines TRBV5-1 with TRBJ2-3; 9 positions match TRBD2. There are 17 residues in the CDR3. The germline gives CDR1 SGHRS, CDR2 YFSETQ. The CDR3 coding sequence is TGCGCCAGCAGCTTGGTCCCGACCGGGACTAGCAAAGATACGCAGTATTTT. Encoded protein: CASSLVPTGTSKDTQYF.

This clone was seen only once. V usage is TRBV18 and J usage is TRBJ1-5; TRBD1 is a possible D gene (5 bases). Looked up from germline, CDR1 is KGHSH and CDR2 is LQKENI. V was shortened by 3 bases and J by 6 bases, with 15 bases between the two germline ends. There are 15 residues in the CDR3. CDR3 protein: CASSPERGSGQPQHF. For the CDR3, the DNA is TGTGCCAGCTCACCTGAGAGGGGCAGCGGTCAGCCCCAGCATTTT. Full variable domain (outside the CDR3, taken from reference TRBV18 and TRBJ1-5): NAGVMQNPRHLVRRRGQEARLRCSPMKGHSHVYWYRQLPEEGLKFMVYLQKENIIDESGMPKERFSAEFPKEGPSILRIQQVVRGDSAAYFCASSPERGSGQPQHFGDGTRLSIL.

The chain employs TRBV11-3 and TRBJ2-3; D possibly corresponds to TRBD1 (5 bases). The CDR3 contains 13 residues. CDR1 is SGHNT, CDR2 YENEEA, per germline. V dropped 5 bases and J dropped 7 bases, with 13 bases sitting between them. The DNA for the CDR3 is TGTGCCAGCAGCCTAGGGGCTTCTCATACGCAGTATTTT. This gives the protein CASSLGASHTQYF.

For the CDR3, the DNA is TGTGCCAGCAGCCAACTCGACTGGGGAGAGACCCAGTACTTC. Encoded protein: CASSQLDWGETQYF. The genes are TRBV7-8 and TRBJ2-5, with unresolved D. The CDR3 has 14 residues. Germline CDR1 SGHVS, CDR2 FQNEAQ. V was cut by 5 bases and J by 4 bases, with 14 bases left in between.

J is TRBJ1-2 and V is TRBV30; D unresolved. Germline CDR1 reads GTSNPN; CDR2 reads SVGIG (reference sequence). This CDR3 has 12 amino acids. Between the trimmed V and J ends, which lost 5 bases and 4 bases, there was a span of 11 bases. The CDR3 loop reads CAWELAGYGYTF. The CDR3 bases are TGTGCCTGGGAGTTGGCGGGCTATGGCTACACCTTC.

V gene TRBV10-3 combines with J gene TRBJ2-3, with unresolved D. Trimming left V 1 base short and J 0 bases short, with 8 bases between. From germline, CDR1 is ENHRY and CDR2 SYGVKD. The CDR3 contains 15 residues. The DNA of the CDR3 is TGTGCCATCAGTGAGTTCGGGTTTAGCACAGATACGCAGTATTTT. Amino acids: CAISEFGFSTDTQYF.

With regard to this clone: At the DNA level, this CDR3 is encoded by other sequences in the same sample as well. J is TRBJ1-1 and V is TRBV5-5, with TRBD1 matching 7 bases. With V trimmed by 2 bases and J by 1 base, 2 bases remained unmatched. CDR3 length: 14 amino acids. The germline CDR1 and CDR2 sequences are SGHKS and YYEKEE (reference sequence). CDR3 nucleotides: TGTGCCAGCAGCTTACAGGGGTGGAACACTGAAGCTTTCTTT. Residues: CASSLQGWNTEAFF.

This clone has only one observation. The identical CDR3 is also encoded by other nucleotide sequences in the sample. The V and J genes are TRBV7-9 and TRBJ1-2; D is uncertain. Germline V lookup: CDR1 SEHNR, CDR2 FQNEAQ (reference sequence). The CDR3 is 12 amino acids. The ends were cut back, 1 base at V and 8 bases at J, with 8 bases in the middle. This CDR3 reads CASSLEGDGYTF. CDR3 DNA: TGTGCCAGCAGCTTAGAGGGTGACGGCTACACCTTC. Supplemented by reference TRBV7-9 and TRBJ1-2, the full variable domain reads DTGVSQNPRHKITKRGQNVTFRCDPISEHNRLYWYRQTLGQGPEFLTYFQNEAQLEKSRLLSDRFSAERPKGSFSTLEIQRTEQGDSAMYLCASSLEGDGYTFGSGTRLTVV.

This chain links TRBV6-5 with TRBJ2-5; 12 bases align to TRBD2. The V and J ends lost 4 bases and 5 bases, in that order; junction bases with no gene match: 5. Germline CDR1 and CDR2: MNHEY and SVGAGI. The CDR3 covers 15 residues. The CDR3, as DNA: TGTGCCAGCAGTTCTGTGACTAGCGGGGGTGAGACCCAGTACTTC. Protein sequence: CASSSVTSGGETQYF.

The chain uses TRBV19 and TRBJ1-3, with unresolved D. The CDR3 contains 13 residues. V was cut by 7 bases and J by 3 bases, with 10 bases left in between. Per the germline V gene, CDR1 is LNHDA and CDR2 is SQIVND (reference sequence). Here the CDR3 reads CASTRSFGNTIYF. The CDR3 DNA follows: TGTGCCAGTACCCGGTCCTTTGGAAACACCATATATTTT.

The rearrangement joins TRBV9 to TRBJ1-1, with TRBD1 matching over 7 bases. After removal of 4 bases from V and 4 bases from J, the junction contained 7 bases not matched to a gene. Germline V gene data show CDR1 as SGDLS and CDR2 as YYNGEE. This CDR3 region has 14 residues. In DNA form, the CDR3 reads TGTGCCAGCAGCTCTCACGGGACAGCCACTGAAGCTTTCTTT. Translated: CASSSHGTATEAFF.

The chain has TRBV7-6 and TRBJ1-2; 10 bases match TRBD1. The CDR3 extends over 15 amino acids. After removal of 2 bases from V and 4 bases from J, the junction contained 4 bases not matched to a gene. CDR1 and CDR2 from the germline V gene are SGHVS and FNYEAQ. Here the CDR3 DNA reads TGTGCCAGCAGCTTAACCGGGACAGGGGCCTATGGCTACACCTTC. Amino acid sequence: CASSLTGTGAYGYTF.

The DNA for the CDR3 is TGCGCCAGCAGTGAGTCCGGCCAGGGGGCCTACAATGAGCAGTTCTTC. Amino acid sequence: CASSESGQGAYNEQFF. The chain recombines TRBV10-1 with TRBJ2-1, with 7 bases lining up with TRBD1. Germline lookup yields CDR1 WNHNN and CDR2 SYGVQD (reference sequence). The CDR3 runs 16 residues. J was trimmed by 2 bases and V by 0 bases; bases with no gene match: 4.

The chain uses TRBV11-2 and TRBJ1-2; D possibly corresponds to TRBD1 (6 bases). The V gene lost 1 base and the J gene lost 6 bases, with 12 bases spanning the gap. CDR1 is SGHAT and CDR2 is FQNNGV in the germline V gene. CDR3 length: 14 residues. The CDR3 bases are TGTGCCAGCAGCTTAGGGCAGGGGTTTGATGGCTACACCTTC. Translated: CASSLGQGFDGYTF.

V and J are TRBV28 and TRBJ1-4; TRBD1 might be the D (5 bases). The V end was cut by 5 bases, the J end by 4 bases, with 8 bases between. The CDR3 runs to 13 residues. Germline-derived CDR1 and CDR2 are MDHEN and SYDVKM. CDR3 protein: CASSGGNNEKLFF. In DNA form, the CDR3 reads TGTGCCAGCAGTGGGGGGAATAATGAAAAACTGTTTTTT.

V gene TRBV6-5 combines with J gene TRBJ1-3; D is perhaps TRBD1 (5 bases). Germline V gene data show CDR1 as MNHEY and CDR2 as SVGAGI. Trimming cost V 6 bases and J 4 bases, with 16 bases left between them. CDR3 length: 15 amino acids. The CDR3 sequence: CASRGPSARGNTIYF. CDR3 in DNA: TGTGCCAGCAGGGGGCCTTCGGCCCGCGGAAACACCATATATTTT.

The V and J genes are TRBV12-2 and TRBJ2-2; TRBD1 reflects the table's D call only, with no check against the DNA. TRBV12-2 is an annotated pseudogene. The CDR3 length is 16 residues. The CDR3 spells CASRLVLVGEPGELFF. CDR3 coding DNA: TGTGCAAGTCGCTTAGTTCTAGTAGGGGAACCCGGGGAGCTGTTTTTT.

The gene calls are TRBV5-1 and TRBJ2-3; D ambiguous. The CDR3 length is 15 residues. Trimming removed 1 base at V and 2 bases at J, with 11 bases between. The V gene's germline CDR1 is SGHRS and CDR2 YFSETQ. The CDR3 coding sequence is TGCGCCAGCAGCTTGCTAGGCGGCAACACAGATACGCAGTATTTT. The encoded protein is CASSLLGGNTDTQYF.

The chain carries TRBV6-5 and TRBJ1-1; D unresolved. V dropped 2 bases and J dropped 4 bases, with 8 bases sitting between them. The CDR3 length is 13 residues. Per germline, CDR1 MNHEY and CDR2 SVGAGI. The CDR3: CASSYGRATEAFF. In nucleotides, the CDR3 is TGTGCCAGCAGTTACGGGAGGGCCACTGAAGCTTTCTTT.

This chain connects TRBV7-2 to TRBJ1-6; D remains unclear. V lost 1 base to trimming and J lost 6 bases, with 7 bases between them. The V gene's germline CDR1 is SGHTA and CDR2 FQGNSA. The CDR3 length is 14 residues. The CDR3 DNA is TGTGCCAGCAGCTTAGAGTTTATTAATTCACCCCTCCACTTT. Translated: CASSLEFINSPLHF.

The chain employs TRBV7-7 and TRBJ1-1; 9 bases align to TRBD1. The CDR3 extends over 17 amino acids. Germline V gives CDR1 SSHAT, CDR2 FNYEAQ (reference sequence). Trimming cost V 8 bases and J 5 bases; bases outside gene matches: 18. CDR3: CASQEIGTWDRDTEAFF. CDR3 coding DNA: TGTGCCAGCCAAGAAATAGGGACGTGGGACAGGGATACTGAAGCTTTCTTT.

The chain has TRBV7-2 and TRBJ2-1; D is unresolved. The CDR3 is made up of 14 amino acids. With 3 bases removed from V and 2 bases from J, the gap between germline ends came to 8 bases. CDR1 and CDR2 from the germline V gene are SGHTA and FQGNSA. This chain's CDR3 is CASSLSGTYNEQFF. The CDR3, as DNA: TGTGCCAGCAGCTTGTCCGGTACCTACAATGAGCAGTTCTTC.